This T cell receptor beta chain derives from a study of identical twins. Study-wide results and limits: Carriage of fewer insertions was seen in abundant cord blood beta clonotypes, whereas memory repertoires showed none. Beta out-of-frame sequences showed weaker excess twin sharing.

With V trimmed by 6 bases and J by 3 bases, 5 bases remained unmatched. The CDR3 covers 14 residues. A word on this clonotype: Its antigen remains unknown.

The cDNA had a unique molecular identifier and a template-switch universal primer site. TCRdb processed the 5' RACE reads anew with MiXCR; each CDR3 protein has one entry. The data show about 240,000 distinct CDR3 sequences, with roughly a tenth seen just once and roughly 10% held by the top ten. The rearrangement joins TRBV12-3 or TRBV12-4 to TRBJ1-5; TRBD1 aligns across 7 bases. The clonotype originates from a man in his fifties or sixties in good health. Input material: memory T cells sorted from blood. This CDR3 is CASSQDRFNQPQHF. The CDR3 nucleotides are TGTGCCAGCAGCCAGGACAGGTTCAATCAGCCCCAGCATTTT.